This T cell receptor (beta chain) was retrieved from a study of blood T cell repertoires in COVID-19. Study summary: The study drew acute and convalescent COVID-19 samples from the United States, Italy and Spain. T cells, B-cell-depleted T cells, or PBMCs supplied cDNA or gDNA.

How the authors handled the data: Cell counts per sample came from amplifying reference gene primers. Repertoires were generated with immunoSEQ multiplex PCR, while TCRdb's copy carries only in-frame clones and drops some. D and trimming come from the DNA, and the V and J calls and clone size come from that table. The table has 250,000 to 350,000 clones, over 80% seen once; the top ten hold 4% to 5%. This CDR3 comprises 16 residues. Trimming shortened V by 0 bases and J by 2 bases, and 17 bases separated the two germline ends. CDR1 is GTSNPN, CDR2 SVGIG, per germline (reference sequence). The chain couples TRBV30 to TRBJ2-7; D may be TRBD2 (6 bases). The sequencing input was peripheral blood. This receptor was identified in a woman in her fifties or sixties with active or convalescent COVID-19. The DNA of the CDR3 is TGTGCCTGGAGTGTAGGACGGGGGAGGCTTCCCTACGAGCAGTACTTC. Translating gives CAWSVGRGRLPYEQYF.